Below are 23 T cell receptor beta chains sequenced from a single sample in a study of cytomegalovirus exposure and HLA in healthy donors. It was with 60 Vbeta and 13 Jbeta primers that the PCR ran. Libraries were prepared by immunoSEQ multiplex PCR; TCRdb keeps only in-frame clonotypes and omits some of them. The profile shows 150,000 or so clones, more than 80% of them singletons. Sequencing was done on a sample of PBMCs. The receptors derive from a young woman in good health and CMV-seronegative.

CDR3 nucleotides: TGTGCCAGCAGTTTGGGGGGTGGCTACACCTTC. Translated, it gives CASSLGGGYTF. This chain links TRBV28 with TRBJ1-2; tentatively, D is TRBD1 (5 bases). Trimming stripped 3 bases from V and 7 bases from J, with 6 bases between. Per the germline V gene, CDR1 is MDHEN and CDR2 is SYDVKM. The CDR3 totals 11 residues.

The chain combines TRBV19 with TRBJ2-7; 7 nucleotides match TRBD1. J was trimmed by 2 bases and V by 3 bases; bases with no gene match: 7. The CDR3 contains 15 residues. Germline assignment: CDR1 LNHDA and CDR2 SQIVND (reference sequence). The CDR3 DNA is TGTGCCAGTAGTATGGGGGCGACAGGGACCTACGAGCAGTACTTC. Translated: CASSMGATGTYEQYF. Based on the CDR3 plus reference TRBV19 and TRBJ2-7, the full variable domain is DGGITQSPKYLFRKEGQNVTLSCEQNLNHDAMYWYRQDPGQGLRLIYYSQIVNDFQKGDIAEGYSVSREKKESFPLTVTSAQKNPTAFYLCASSMGATGTYEQYFGPGTRLTVT.

The CDR3 here is CARRGREGPDTQYF. The CDR3 bases are TGTGCCCGCCGGGGGCGGGAGGGCCCAGATACGCAGTATTTT. J is TRBJ2-3 and V is TRBV30; 9 bases are shared with TRBD2. Trimming took 8 bases from V and 4 from J; bases not matched to a gene: 10. Germline CDR1 reads GTSNPN; CDR2 reads SVGIG (reference sequence). The CDR3 covers 14 residues.

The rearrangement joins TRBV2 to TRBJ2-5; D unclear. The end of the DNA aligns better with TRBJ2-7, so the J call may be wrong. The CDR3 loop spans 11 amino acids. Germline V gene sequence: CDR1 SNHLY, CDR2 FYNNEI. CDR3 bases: TGTGCCAGCAGCGCAAGTTACGAGCAGTACTTC. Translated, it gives CASSASYEQYF.

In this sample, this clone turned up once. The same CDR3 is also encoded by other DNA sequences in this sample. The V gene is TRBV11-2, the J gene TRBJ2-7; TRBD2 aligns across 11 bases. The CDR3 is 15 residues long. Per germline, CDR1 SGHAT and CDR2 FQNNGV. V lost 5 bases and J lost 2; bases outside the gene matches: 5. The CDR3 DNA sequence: TGTGCCAGCAGCCCGAGTAGCGGGAGGGCCTACGAGCAGTACTTC. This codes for CASSPSSGRAYEQYF.

In DNA form, the CDR3 reads TGTGCCAGCAGCCCGGTCTCCTACGAGCAGTACTTC. Amino acids: CASSPVSYEQYF. The V gene is TRBV11-1, the J gene TRBJ2-7, with D unclear. V lost 5 bases to trimming and J lost 0 bases, with 5 bases between them. This CDR3 comprises 12 residues. Germline V gene lookup returns CDR1 SGHAT and CDR2 FQDESV (reference sequence). Together with reference TRBV11-1 and TRBJ2-7, the CDR3 gives the full variable domain: EAEVAQSPRYKITEKSQAVAFWCDPISGHATLYWYRQILGQGPELLVQFQDESVVDDSQLPKDRFSAERLKGVDSTLKIQPAELGDSAMYLCASSPVSYEQYFGPGTRLTVT.

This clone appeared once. CDR3 coding DNA: TGTGCCAGCAGTTTATCGGGACTAGCGGGAGGATTTTTGAACATTCAGTACTTC. Its translation: CASSLSGLAGGFLNIQYF. J is TRBJ2-4 and V is TRBV27, with 15 bases identical to TRBD2. V dropped 0 bases and J dropped 7; count of bases not matched to a gene: 7. The CDR3 runs 18 residues. CDR1 and CDR2 from the germline V gene are MNHEY and SMNVEV (reference sequence).

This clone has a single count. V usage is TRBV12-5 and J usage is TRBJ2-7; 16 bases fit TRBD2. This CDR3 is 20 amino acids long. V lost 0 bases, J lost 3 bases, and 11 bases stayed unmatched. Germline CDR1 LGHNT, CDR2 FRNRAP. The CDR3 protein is CASGLVLRGLAGGYGYEQYF. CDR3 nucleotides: TGTGCTAGTGGTTTGGTACTTAGGGGACTAGCGGGAGGGTACGGCTACGAGCAGTACTTC.

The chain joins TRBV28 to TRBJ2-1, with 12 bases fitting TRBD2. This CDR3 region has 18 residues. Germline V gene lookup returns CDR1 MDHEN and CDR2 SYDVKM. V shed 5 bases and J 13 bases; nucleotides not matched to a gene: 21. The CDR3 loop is CASSPTSRGLAGPGGQFF. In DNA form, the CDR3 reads TGTGCCAGCAGTCCGACCTCCCGTGGACTAGCGGGACCTGGGGGACAGTTCTTC.

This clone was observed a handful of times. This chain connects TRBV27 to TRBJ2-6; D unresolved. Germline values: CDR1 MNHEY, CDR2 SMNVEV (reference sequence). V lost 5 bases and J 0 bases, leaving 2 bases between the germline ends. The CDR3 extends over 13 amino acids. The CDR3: CASSLSGANVLTF. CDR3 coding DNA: TGTGCCAGCAGTCTCTCTGGGGCCAACGTCCTGACTTTC.

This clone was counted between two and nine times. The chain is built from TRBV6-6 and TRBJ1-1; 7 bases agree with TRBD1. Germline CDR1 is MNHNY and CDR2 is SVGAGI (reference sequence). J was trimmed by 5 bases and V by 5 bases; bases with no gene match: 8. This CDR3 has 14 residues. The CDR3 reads CASSGAQGRTEAFF. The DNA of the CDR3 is TGTGCCAGCAGTGGGGCACAGGGGAGGACTGAAGCTTTCTTT.

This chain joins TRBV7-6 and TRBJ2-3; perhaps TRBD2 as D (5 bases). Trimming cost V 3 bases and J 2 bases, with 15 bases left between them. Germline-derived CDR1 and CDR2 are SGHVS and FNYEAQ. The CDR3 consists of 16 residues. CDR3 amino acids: CASSLRHGGYTDTQYF. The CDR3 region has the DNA TGTGCCAGCAGCTTGAGACACGGAGGCTACACAGATACGCAGTATTTT. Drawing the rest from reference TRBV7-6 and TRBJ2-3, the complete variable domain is GAGVSQSPRYKVTKRGQDVALRCDPISGHVSLYWYRQALGQGPEFLTYFNYEAQQDKSGLPNDRFSAERPEGSISTLTIQRTEQRDSAMYRCASSLRHGGYTDTQYFGPGTRLTVL.

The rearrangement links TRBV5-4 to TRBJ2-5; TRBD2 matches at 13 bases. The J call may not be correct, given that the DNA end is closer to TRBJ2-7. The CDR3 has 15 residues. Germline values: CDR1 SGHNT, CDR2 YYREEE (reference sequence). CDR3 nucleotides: TGTGCCAGCAGCGAGGGACTAGCGGGAATGTACGAGCAGTACTTC. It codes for CASSEGLAGMYEQYF.

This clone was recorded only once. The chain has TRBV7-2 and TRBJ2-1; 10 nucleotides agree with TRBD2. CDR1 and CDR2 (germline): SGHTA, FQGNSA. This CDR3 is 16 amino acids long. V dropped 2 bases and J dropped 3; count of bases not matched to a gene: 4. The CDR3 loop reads CASSLRPSGSYNEQFF. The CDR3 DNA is TGTGCCAGCAGCTTACGGCCTAGCGGGAGCTACAATGAGCAGTTCTTC.

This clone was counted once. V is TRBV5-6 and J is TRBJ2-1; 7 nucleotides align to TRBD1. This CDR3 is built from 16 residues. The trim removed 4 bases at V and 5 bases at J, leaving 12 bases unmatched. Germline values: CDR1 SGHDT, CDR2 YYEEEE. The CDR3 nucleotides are TGTGCCAGCAGCCAATACCCGGGACAGATAAACAATGAGCAGTTCTTC. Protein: CASSQYPGQINNEQFF.

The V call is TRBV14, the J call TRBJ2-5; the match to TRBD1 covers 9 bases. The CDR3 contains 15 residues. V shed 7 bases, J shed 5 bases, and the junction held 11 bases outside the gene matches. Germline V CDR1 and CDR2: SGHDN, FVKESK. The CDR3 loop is CASKSGTGKVETQYF. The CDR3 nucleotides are TGTGCCAGCAAGTCCGGGACAGGGAAGGTGGAGACCCAGTACTTC.

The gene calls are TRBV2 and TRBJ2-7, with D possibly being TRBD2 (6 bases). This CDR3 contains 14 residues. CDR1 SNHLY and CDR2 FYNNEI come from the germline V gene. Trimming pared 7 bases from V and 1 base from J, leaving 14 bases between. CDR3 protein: CASIEGTYSYEQYF. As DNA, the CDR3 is TGTGCCAGCATTGAGGGGACTTATTCCTACGAGCAGTACTTC.

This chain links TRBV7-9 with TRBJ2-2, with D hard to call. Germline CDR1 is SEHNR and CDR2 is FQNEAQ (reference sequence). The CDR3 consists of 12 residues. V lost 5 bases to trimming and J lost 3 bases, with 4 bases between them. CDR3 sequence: CASSRDTGELFF. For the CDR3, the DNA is TGTGCCAGCAGCCGGGACACCGGGGAGCTGTTTTTT.

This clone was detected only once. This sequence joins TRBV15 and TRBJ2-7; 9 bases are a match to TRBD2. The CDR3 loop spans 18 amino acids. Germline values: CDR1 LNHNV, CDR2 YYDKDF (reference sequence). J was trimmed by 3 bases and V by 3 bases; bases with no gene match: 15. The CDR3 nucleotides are TGTGCCACCAGCAGGTGGAAAGAAGACAGCGGGAGGAACTACGAGCAGTACTTC. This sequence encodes CATSRWKEDSGRNYEQYF.

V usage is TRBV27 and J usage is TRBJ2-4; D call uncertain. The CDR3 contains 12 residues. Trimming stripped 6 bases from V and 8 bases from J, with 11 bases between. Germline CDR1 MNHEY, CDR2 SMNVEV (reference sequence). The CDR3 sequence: CASRVRGHIQYF. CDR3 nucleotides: TGTGCCAGCAGGGTTCGAGGTCACATTCAGTACTTC.

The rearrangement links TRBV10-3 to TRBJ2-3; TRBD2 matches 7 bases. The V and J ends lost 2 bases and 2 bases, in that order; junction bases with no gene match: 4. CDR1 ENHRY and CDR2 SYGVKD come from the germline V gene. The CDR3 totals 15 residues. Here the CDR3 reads CAISEDGTITDTQYF. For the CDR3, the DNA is TGTGCCATCAGTGAGGATGGGACTATCACAGATACGCAGTATTTT.

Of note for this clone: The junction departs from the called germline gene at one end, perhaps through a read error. The CDR3 sequence is CSKSQGVNEQLF. The CDR3 region has the DNA TGCAGCAAATCGCAGGGGGTCAATGAGCAGCTCTTC. The J gene is TRBJ2-1, the V gene TRBV29-1, with TRBD1 matching over 7 bases. The CDR3 sequence is 12 residues long. Germline V gives CDR1 SQVTM, CDR2 ANQGSEA.

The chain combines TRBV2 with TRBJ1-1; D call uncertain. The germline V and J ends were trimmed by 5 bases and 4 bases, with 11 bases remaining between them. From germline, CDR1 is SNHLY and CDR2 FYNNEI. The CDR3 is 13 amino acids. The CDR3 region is CASSLGPGTEAFF. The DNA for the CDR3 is TGTGCCAGCAGTTTAGGCCCGGGCACTGAAGCTTTCTTT.